This T cell receptor beta chain originates from a study of blood T cell repertoires in COVID-19. Study-level information: Sources were T cells, B-cell-depleted T cells, or PBMCs; the material itself was cDNA or gDNA.

The repertoire was sequenced with immunoSEQ multiplex PCR; TCRdb's copy has only in-frame clones and lacks some. The table lists fewer than 150,000 clones, 70% to 90% of them singletons. The receptor was isolated from a woman in her 50s who had recovered from COVID-19. The sample taken for sequencing was peripheral blood.

CDR3 coding DNA: TGTGCCACCAGTGATCTGGGACTAGCGGGAGGGCCCAACAATGAGCAGTTCTTC. This translates into CATSDLGLAGGPNNEQFF. The chain links TRBV24-1 to TRBJ2-1; 16 bases match TRBD2. This CDR3 has 18 residues. The junction had 6 bases not matched to a gene; V was cut back by 3 bases and J by 5 bases. CDR1 is KGHDR and CDR2 is SFDVKD in the germline V gene.